This T cell receptor (beta chain) was recovered during a study of blood T cell repertoires in COVID-19. About the study: Sites in the United States, Italy and Spain provided acute and convalescent COVID-19 samples. T cells, B-cell-depleted T cells, or PBMCs supplied cDNA or gDNA.

The CDR3 totals 16 residues. After removal of 1 base from V and 2 bases from J, the junction contained 6 bases not matched to a gene. Germline V lookup: CDR1 SGHAT, CDR2 FQNNGV. Original data processing: Reference gene primer amplification in the assay estimated nucleated cell counts. Clones were read by immunoSEQ multiplex PCR, and TCRdb kept only the in-frame ones, dropping some. Clonal size and the V and J genes are those of that table, whereas D and trimming came from the DNA. The sample includes approximately 260,000 clones, approximately 85% of them seen just once. This clonotype originated in a woman aged 60 to 75 with active or convalescent COVID-19. The rearrangement links TRBV11-2 to TRBJ2-3, with 7 bases fitting TRBD2. Sequencing was done on a sample of peripheral blood. The CDR3 region has the DNA TGTGCCAGCAGCTTAGGAGCGGGGTCGATCACAGATACGCAGTATTTT. It encodes CASSLGAGSITDTQYF.